Listed below are T cell receptor beta chains from one sample, sequenced in a study of blood T cells in healthy people across ages. TCRdb re-derived calls from the 5' RACE reads in MiXCR, one entry per CDR3 protein. The table lists over 1.5 million distinct CDR3 sequences, just under 50% of them singletons. Sequenced sample: blood. These receptors all stem from a woman in her thirties or forties in good health. The CDR3 runs from the conserved cysteine through the conserved F or W. A D gene is named only where the DNA matches it firmly. Rows may omit the clone size; those that give it use once, few, many or a size class.

j_call | clone_size | v_call | d_call | cdr3_aa | cdr3_nt
TRBJ2-1 | many | TRBV5-1 | TRBD1 | CASRPRYRGGPYNEQFF | TGCGCCAGCAGACCTAGGTACAGGGGTGGCCCCTACAATGAGCAGTTCTTC
TRBJ1-5 | - | TRBV28 | - | CASSLRTPPNQPRHF | TGTGCCAGCAGTCTCCGGACACCTCCCAATCAGCCCCGGCATTTT
TRBJ1-2 | - | TRBV7-8 | TRBD1 | CASRSPGGHGYTF | TGTGCCAGCAGAAGTCCAGGGGGCCATGGCTACACCTTC
TRBJ2-1 | few | TRBV20-1 | - | CSTTPGGRTYNEQFF | TGCAGTACAACTCCGGGGGGCCGAACCTACAATGAGCAGTTCTTC
TRBJ1-6 | - | TRBV9 | - | CASSDSGGADNSPLHF | TGTGCCAGCAGCGATAGTGGGGGAGCAGACAATTCACCCCTCCACTTT
TRBJ2-5 | many | TRBV6-2/TRBV6-3 | TRBD1 | CASSRQGETQYF | TGTGCCAGCAGCCGACAGGGGGAGACCCAGTACTTC
TRBJ2-7 | few | TRBV20-1 | - | CSARAPLSPGIMDEQYF | TGCAGTGCTAGGGCCCCTCTCTCCCCGGGGATTATGGACGAGCAGTACTTC
TRBJ2-3 | - | TRBV12-3/TRBV12-4 | - | CASSSPLRMRTDTQYF | TGTGCCAGCAGTTCCCCTTTGAGGATGCGAACAGATACGCAGTATTTT
TRBJ2-3 | few | TRBV6-2/TRBV6-3 | TRBD2 | CASRGLVVADTQYF | TGTGCCAGCAGAGGACTAGTTGTAGCAGATACGCAGTATTTT
TRBJ1-2 | - | TRBV16 | - | CASSQSIVILFYGYTF | TGTGCCAGCAGCCAATCGATTGTAATACTATTCTATGGCTACACCTTC
TRBJ1-6 | - | TRBV27 | TRBD1 | CASSFSGQGGDSPLHF | TGTGCCAGCAGTTTTTCCGGACAGGGTGGGGATTCACCCCTCCACTTT
TRBJ2-5 | - | TRBV25-1 | TRBD1 | CASSARDRGVQETQYF | TGTGCCAGCAGTGCCCGGGACAGGGGAGTACAAGAGACCCAGTACTTC
TRBJ2-5 | - | TRBV24-1 | - | CATSGGEETQYF | TGTGCCACCAGTGGGGGGGAAGAGACCCAGTACTTC
TRBJ2-7 | - | TRBV20-1 | - | CSARDQYEQYF | TGCAGTGCTAGAGATCAATACGAGCAGTACTTC
TRBJ1-4 | once | TRBV3-1 | TRBD1 | CASSHRTGSEKLFF | TGTGCCAGCAGCCATCGGACAGGCTCTGAAAAACTGTTTTTT
TRBJ2-7 | few | TRBV28 | TRBD2 | CASSSARGLAVYEQYF | TGTGCCAGCAGTTCTGCGCGGGGACTAGCAGTTTACGAGCAGTACTTC
TRBJ1-5 | - | TRBV28 | - | CASSLLREHNQPQHF | TGTGCCAGCAGTTTATTACGCGAGCACAATCAGCCCCAGCATTTT
TRBJ2-3 | few | TRBV29-1 | - | CSVVRGRESDTQYF | TGCAGCGTTGTACGGGGCCGGGAGTCGGATACGCAGTATTTT
TRBJ1-4 | few | TRBV7-2 | - | CASSLATRPNEKLFF | TGTGCCAGCAGCTTAGCGACGAGACCTAATGAAAAACTGTTTTTT
TRBJ2-1 | - | TRBV12-3/TRBV12-4 | TRBD2 | CASRRTSGWYEQFF | TGTGCCAGCAGACGGACTAGCGGGTGGTATGAGCAGTTCTTC
TRBJ2-3 | few | TRBV12-3/TRBV12-4 | TRBD2 | CATPPWVAGRERIDTQYF | TGTGCCACCCCACCTTGGGTAGCGGGGAGAGAACGTATAGATACGCAGTATTTT
TRBJ1-2 | - | TRBV20-1 | - | CSAVKGGGGYTF | TGCAGTGCGGTCAAGGGAGGGGGAGGCTACACCTTC
TRBJ1-6 | - | TRBV21-1 | - | CASSKSEDRGMDSPLHF | TGTGCCAGCAGCAAAAGTGAAGACAGGGGCATGGATTCACCCCTCCACTTT
TRBJ1-4 | - | TRBV7-7 | - | CASSALPNEKLFF | TGTGCTAGCAGCGCCCTTCCTAATGAAAAACTGTTTTTT
TRBJ1-2 | - | TRBV9 | - | CASSEAGAARVGFGYTF | TGTGCCAGCAGCGAGGCAGGGGCCGCCCGAGTAGGGTTTGGCTACACCTTC
TRBJ2-7 | few | TRBV6-2/TRBV6-3 | - | CASSRQISYEQYF | TGTGCCAGCAGTCGACAGATCTCCTACGAGCAGTACTTC
TRBJ2-5 | - | TRBV28 | TRBD2 | CASSQIRGGMGQETQYF | TGTGCCAGCAGTCAGATCCGGGGAGGGATGGGGCAAGAGACCCAGTACTTC
TRBJ2-3 | - | TRBV4-2 | TRBD2 | CASSQALTSGADAQYF | TGTGCCAGCAGCCAAGCCTTGACTAGCGGGGCAGATGCGCAGTATTTT
TRBJ2-5 | - | TRBV6-5 | TRBD1 | CASSDGTARETQYF | TGTGCCAGCAGCGACGGGACAGCACGAGAGACCCAGTACTTC
TRBJ1-2 | - | TRBV5-5 | - | CASSLASPRQSYGYTF | TGTGCCAGCAGCTTGGCCTCCCCACGACAGAGCTATGGCTACACCTTC
TRBJ1-2 | few | TRBV14 | TRBD1 | CASSQDHFQGANYGYTF | TGTGCCAGCAGCCAAGATCATTTCCAGGGGGCTAACTATGGCTACACCTTC
TRBJ2-4 | - | TRBV20-1 | - | CSARDVGKEAQYF | TGCAGTGCTAGAGATGTGGGGAAAGAGGCCCAGTACTTC
TRBJ2-5 | - | TRBV7-9 | TRBD2 | CASSRAGSSGDKQETQYF | TGTGCCAGCAGCCGGGCGGGGAGTAGCGGGGATAAACAAGAGACCCAGTACTTC
TRBJ1-5 | - | TRBV20-1 | - | CSAMLLGGEEPQHF | TGCAGTGCCATGCTTCTAGGGGGGGAGGAGCCCCAGCATTTT
TRBJ2-6 | - | TRBV7-9 | - | CASSLNVPGANVLTF | TGTGCCAGCAGCTTGAATGTCCCTGGGGCCAACGTCCTGACTTTC
TRBJ2-1 | - | TRBV6-5 | TRBD2 | CASSDISGGRGEQFF | TGTGCCAGCAGTGACATTAGCGGGGGGCGGGGTGAGCAGTTCTTC
TRBJ2-5 | - | TRBV12-3/TRBV12-4 | TRBD2 | CASTLQTGGRVETQYF | TGTGCCAGCACCCTCCAAACTGGGGGGAGGGTGGAGACCCAGTACTTC
TRBJ2-5 | - | TRBV10-3 | TRBD2 | CAISGSGLAGGETQYF | TGTGCCATCAGCGGTTCCGGACTAGCGGGGGGGGAGACCCAGTACTTC
TRBJ2-7 | - | TRBV6-5 | TRBD1 | CASTRDSPPYEQYF | TGTGCCAGCACCCGGGACAGCCCCCCCTACGAGCAGTACTTC
TRBJ2-7 | - | TRBV27 | - | CASNRALEQYF | TGTGCCAGCAACCGAGCCCTCGAGCAGTACTTC
TRBJ1-2 | few | TRBV29-1 | - | CSEWAGYTF | TGCAGCGAATGGGCTGGCTACACCTTC
TRBJ2-1 | - | TRBV5-6 | TRBD2 | CASSPGGDWSYNEQFF | TGTGCCAGCAGCCCGGGGGGAGACTGGTCCTACAATGAGCAGTTCTTC
TRBJ2-5 | few | TRBV12-3/TRBV12-4 | - | CASSLNRGRGKTQYF | TGTGCCAGCAGTTTGAATCGGGGGCGCGGGAAGACCCAGTACTTC